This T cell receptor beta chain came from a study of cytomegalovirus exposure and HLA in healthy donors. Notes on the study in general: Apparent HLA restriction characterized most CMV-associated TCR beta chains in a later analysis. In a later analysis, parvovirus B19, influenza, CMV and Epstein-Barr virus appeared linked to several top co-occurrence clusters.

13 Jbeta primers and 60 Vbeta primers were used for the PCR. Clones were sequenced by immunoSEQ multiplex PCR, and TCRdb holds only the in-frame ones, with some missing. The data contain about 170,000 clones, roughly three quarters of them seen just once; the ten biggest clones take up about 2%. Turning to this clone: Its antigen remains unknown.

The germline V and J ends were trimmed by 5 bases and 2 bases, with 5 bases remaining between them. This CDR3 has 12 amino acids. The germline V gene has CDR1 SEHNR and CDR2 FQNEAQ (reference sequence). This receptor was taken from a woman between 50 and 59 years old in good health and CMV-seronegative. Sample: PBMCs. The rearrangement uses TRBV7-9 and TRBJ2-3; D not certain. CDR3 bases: TGTGCCAGCAGCCCCGTCACAGATACGCAGTATTTT. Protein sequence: CASSPVTDTQYF.